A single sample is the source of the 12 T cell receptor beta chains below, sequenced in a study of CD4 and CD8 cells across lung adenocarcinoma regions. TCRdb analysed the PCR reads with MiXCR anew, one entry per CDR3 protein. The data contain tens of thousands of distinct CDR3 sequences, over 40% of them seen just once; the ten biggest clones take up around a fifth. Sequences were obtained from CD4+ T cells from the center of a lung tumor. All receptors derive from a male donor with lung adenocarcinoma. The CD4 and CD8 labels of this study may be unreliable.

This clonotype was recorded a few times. As DNA, the CDR3 is TGTGCCAGCAGCTTAAGGGCGGCGGGGGCCAACGTCCTGACTTTC. This codes for CASSLRAAGANVLTF. The V gene is TRBV11-3, the J gene TRBJ2-6, with D uncertain. The germline V gene has CDR1 SGHNT and CDR2 YENEEA. The V and J ends lost 2 bases and 4 bases respectively, with 9 bases between them. CDR3 length: 15 amino acids.

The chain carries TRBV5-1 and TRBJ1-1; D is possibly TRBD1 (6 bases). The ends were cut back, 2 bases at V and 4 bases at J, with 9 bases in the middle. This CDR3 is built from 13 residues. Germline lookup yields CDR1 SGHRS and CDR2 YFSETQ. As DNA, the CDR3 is TGCGCCAGCAGCTTTACAGGGTCCACTGAAGCTTTCTTT. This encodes CASSFTGSTEAFF.

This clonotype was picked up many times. Written as DNA, the CDR3 is TGTGCCAGCAGCCCCCCCGGAACAGCCCGTCAACGCGAGCAGTACTTC. Amino acid sequence: CASSPPGTARQREQYF. This chain links TRBV7-2 with TRBJ2-1; D is undetermined. Gene TRBJ2-7 matches the end of the DNA better, so the J call may be wrong. Germline V gene lookup returns CDR1 SGHTA and CDR2 FQGNSA. CDR3 length: 16 residues.

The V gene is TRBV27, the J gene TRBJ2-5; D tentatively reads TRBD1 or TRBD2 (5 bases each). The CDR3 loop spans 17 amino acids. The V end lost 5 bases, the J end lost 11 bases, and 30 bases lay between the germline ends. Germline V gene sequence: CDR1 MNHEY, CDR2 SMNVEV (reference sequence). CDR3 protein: CASSPGLGACDQDTQYF. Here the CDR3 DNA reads TGTGCCAGCAGTCCGGGGCTCGGGGCTTGTGACCAAGATACGCAGTACTTC.

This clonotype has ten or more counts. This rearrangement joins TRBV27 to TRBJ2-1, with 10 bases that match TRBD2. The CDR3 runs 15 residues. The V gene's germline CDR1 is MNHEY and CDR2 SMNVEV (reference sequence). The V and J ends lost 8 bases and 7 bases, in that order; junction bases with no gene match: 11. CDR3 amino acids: CASGASGRVRNEQFF. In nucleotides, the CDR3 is TGTGCCAGCGGGGCGAGCGGGAGGGTACGGAATGAGCAGTTCTTC.

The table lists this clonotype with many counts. CDR3 nucleotides: TGTGCCAGCAGTCTAAAGACCGATGAGCAGTTCTTC. This encodes CASSLKTDEQFF. The V gene is TRBV12-3 or TRBV12-4, the J gene TRBJ2-3; no clear D. The end of the DNA fits TRBJ2-1 better, so the J call may be wrong. There are 12 residues in the CDR3.

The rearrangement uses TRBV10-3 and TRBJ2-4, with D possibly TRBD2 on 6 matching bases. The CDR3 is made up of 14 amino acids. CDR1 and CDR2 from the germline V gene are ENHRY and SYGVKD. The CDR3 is CAGRFGGRWETQYF. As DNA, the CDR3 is TGTGCGGGGCGCTTCGGGGGTCGCTGGGAGACTCAGTACTTC.

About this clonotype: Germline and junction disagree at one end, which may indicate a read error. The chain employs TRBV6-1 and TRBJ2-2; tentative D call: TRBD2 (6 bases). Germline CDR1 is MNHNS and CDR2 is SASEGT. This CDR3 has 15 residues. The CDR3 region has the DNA TGTGCCAGCAGACTCCAGGCCGGGAGTCCAGAGGAGCTGTATTTT. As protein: CASRLQAGSPEELYF.

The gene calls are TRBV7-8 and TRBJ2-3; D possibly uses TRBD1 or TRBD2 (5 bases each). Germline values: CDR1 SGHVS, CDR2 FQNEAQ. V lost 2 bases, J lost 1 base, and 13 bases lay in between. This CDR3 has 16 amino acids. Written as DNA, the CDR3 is TGTGCCAGCAGCTTACCTCGGGGCGGACGCACAGATACGCAGTATTTT. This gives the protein CASSLPRGGRTDTQYF.

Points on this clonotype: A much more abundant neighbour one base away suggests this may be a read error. CDR3 protein: CANSPGGHYGYTF. For the CDR3, the DNA is TGTGCCAACAGTCCAGGGGGCCACTATGGCTACACCTTC. This sequence joins TRBV6-1 and TRBJ1-2, with 8 bases that match TRBD1. Germline V gene sequence: CDR1 MNHNS, CDR2 SASEGT. The CDR3 is made up of 13 amino acids.

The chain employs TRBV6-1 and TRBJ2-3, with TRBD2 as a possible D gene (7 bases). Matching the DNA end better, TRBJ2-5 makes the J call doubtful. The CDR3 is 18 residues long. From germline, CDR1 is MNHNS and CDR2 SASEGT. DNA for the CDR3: TGTGCCAGCCGGGGCCTGGGGGGGCCTACTCAAAGCACAGAGACCCAGTACTTC. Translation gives CASRGLGGPTQSTETQYF.

This CDR3 reads CGGGPRARGQETQYF. Here the CDR3 DNA reads TGTGGCGGGGGGCCGCGGGCCCGGGGCCAAGAGACCCAGTACTTC. The rearrangement uses TRBV10-3 and TRBJ2-5; 8 positions match TRBD2. Germline values: CDR1 ENHRY, CDR2 SYGVKD. This CDR3 is built from 15 residues.